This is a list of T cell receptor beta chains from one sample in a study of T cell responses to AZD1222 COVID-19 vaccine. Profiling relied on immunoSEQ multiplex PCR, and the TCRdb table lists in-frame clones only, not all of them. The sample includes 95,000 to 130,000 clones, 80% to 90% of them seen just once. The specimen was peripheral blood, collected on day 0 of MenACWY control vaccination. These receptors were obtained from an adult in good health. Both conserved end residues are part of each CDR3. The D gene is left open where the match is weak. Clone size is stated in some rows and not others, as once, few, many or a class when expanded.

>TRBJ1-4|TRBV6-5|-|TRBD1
CASSSTGGVWEKLFF
TGTGCCAGCAGTTCCACAGGGGGCGTTTGGGAAAAACTGTTTTTT
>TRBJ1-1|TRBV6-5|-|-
CASSIRGSNTEAFF
TGTGCCAGCAGCATAAGAGGGTCGAACACTGAAGCTTTCTTT
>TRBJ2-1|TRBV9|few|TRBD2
CASSSRTGSGGYEQFF
TGTGCCAGCAGCTCCCGCACGGGTAGCGGGGGGTATGAGCAGTTCTTC
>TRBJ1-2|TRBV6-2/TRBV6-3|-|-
CASSPTFNYGYTF
TGTGCCAGCAGCCCCACATTCAACTATGGCTACACCTTC
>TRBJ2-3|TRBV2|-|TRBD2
CASSEASGGSTDTQYF
TGTGCCAGCAGTGAAGCCAGCGGGGGGAGCACAGATACGCAGTATTTT
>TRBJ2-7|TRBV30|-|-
CAWTWTSAYEQYF
TGTGCCTGGACATGGACAAGCGCCTACGAGCAGTACTTC
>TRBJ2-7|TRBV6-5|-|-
CASIPPTGRFYEQYF
TGTGCCAGCATACCGCCGACAGGGAGGTTTTACGAGCAGTACTTC
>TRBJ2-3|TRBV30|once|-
CAWSVRGLGTDTQYF
TGTGCCTGGAGTGTCCGGGGATTGGGCACAGATACGCAGTATTTT
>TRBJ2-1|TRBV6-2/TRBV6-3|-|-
CASSYGGWEQFF
TGTGCCAGCAGTTACGGGGGGTGGGAGCAGTTCTTC
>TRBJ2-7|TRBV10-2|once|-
CASTSLAYEQYF
TGCGCCAGCACCTCCCTTGCGTACGAGCAGTACTTC
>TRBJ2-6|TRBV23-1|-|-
CASSQPAGSSGANVLTF
TGCGCCAGCAGTCAACCGGCGGGGAGCTCTGGGGCCAACGTCCTGACTTTC
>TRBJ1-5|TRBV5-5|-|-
CASSWAQANQPQHF
TGTGCCAGCAGCTGGGCACAGGCCAATCAGCCCCAGCATTTT
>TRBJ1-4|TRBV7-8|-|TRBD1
CASSSQGAASEKLFF
TGTGCCAGCAGCTCCCAGGGGGCAGCTTCAGAAAAACTGTTTTTT
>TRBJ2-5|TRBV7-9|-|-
CASLNHQETQYF
TGTGCCAGCCTAAACCACCAAGAGACCCAGTACTTC
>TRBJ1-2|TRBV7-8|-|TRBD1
CASSLGNRGLNYGYTF
TGTGCCAGCAGCTTGGGAAACAGGGGCCTTAACTATGGCTACACCTTC
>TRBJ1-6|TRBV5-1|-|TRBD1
CASSPGTGATSPLHF
TGCGCCAGCAGCCCCGGGACAGGGGCTACTTCACCCCTCCACTTT
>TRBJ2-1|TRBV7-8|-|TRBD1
CASSRRRIPGQAGHLYNEQFF
TGTGCCAGCAGCCGACGCCGAATACCGGGACAGGCGGGTCACTTGTACAATGAGCAGTTCTTC
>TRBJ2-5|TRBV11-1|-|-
CASSWRQTTETQYF
TGTGCCAGCAGCTGGAGACAGACCACGGAGACCCAGTACTTC
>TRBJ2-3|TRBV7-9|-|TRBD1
CASSSTLTGGGHTDTQYF
TGTGCCAGCAGCTCCACCCTTACAGGGGGTGGCCACACAGATACGCAGTATTTT
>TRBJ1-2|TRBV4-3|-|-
CASSRRTEANYGYTF
TGCGCCAGCAGCCGAAGGACAGAAGCTAACTATGGCTACACCTTC
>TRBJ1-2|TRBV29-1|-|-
CSVDGQGHGYTF
TGCAGCGTTGATGGTCAGGGCCATGGCTACACCTTC
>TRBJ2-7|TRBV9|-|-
CASSVAWGPSYEQYF
TGTGCCAGCAGCGTAGCTTGGGGGCCGTCCTACGAGCAGTACTTC
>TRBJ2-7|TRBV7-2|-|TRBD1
CASSSRGRQAYEQYF
TGTGCCAGCAGCTCCAGGGGGCGGCAGGCCTACGAGCAGTACTTC
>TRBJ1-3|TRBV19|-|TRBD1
CASSGDSPTRNTIYF
TGTGCCAGCTCTGGGGACAGTCCAACTCGAAACACCATATATTTT
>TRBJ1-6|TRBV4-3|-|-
CASSRETGNSPLHF
TGCGCCAGCAGCCGGGAAACGGGGAATTCACCCCTCCACTTT
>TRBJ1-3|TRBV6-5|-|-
CASQDGGPGNTIYF
TGTGCCAGCCAGGATGGGGGGCCCGGAAACACCATATATTTT
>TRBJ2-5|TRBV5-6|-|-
CASRRLGSRGAQETQYF
TGTGCCAGCAGGCGACTAGGGAGTAGGGGGGCCCAAGAGACCCAGTACTTC
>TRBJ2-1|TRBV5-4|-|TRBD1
CASSPATGVGDEQFF
TGTGCCAGCAGCCCCGCGACAGGGGTGGGTGATGAGCAGTTCTTC
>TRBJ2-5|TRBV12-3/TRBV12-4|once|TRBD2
CASGTSQETQYF
TGTGCCAGTGGGACTAGCCAAGAGACCCAGTACTTC
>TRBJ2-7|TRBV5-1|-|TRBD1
CASSRPGQGTWEQYF
TGCGCCAGCAGCCGACCGGGACAGGGGACCTGGGAGCAGTACTTC
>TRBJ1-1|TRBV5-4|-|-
CASSFVSSTEAFF
TGTGCCAGCAGCTTTGTCAGCAGCACTGAAGCTTTCTTT
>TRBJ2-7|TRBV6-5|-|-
CASRGGYEQYF
TGTGCCAGCAGGGGTGGCTACGAGCAGTACTTC
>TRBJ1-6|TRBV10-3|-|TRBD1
CAISEGTADNSPLHF
TGTGCCATCAGTGAGGGGACAGCAGATAATTCACCCCTCCACTTT
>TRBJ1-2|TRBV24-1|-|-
CATSDKGNIYGYTF
TGTGCCACCAGTGATAAAGGGAACATTTATGGCTACACCTTC
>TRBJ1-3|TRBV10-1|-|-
CASSPGRESSGNTIYF
TGCGCCAGCAGTCCAGGGAGGGAGAGCTCTGGAAACACCATATATTTT
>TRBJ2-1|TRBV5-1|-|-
CASRGASADNEQFF
TGCGCCAGCAGAGGGGCTAGCGCGGACAATGAGCAGTTCTTC
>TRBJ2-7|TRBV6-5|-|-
CASSPSWRFYEQYF
TGTGCCAGCAGTCCCTCGTGGAGATTTTACGAGCAGTACTTC
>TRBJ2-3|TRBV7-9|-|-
CASSLRSGRADPGNTQYF
TGTGCCAGCAGCTTACGGTCCGGCCGGGCCGATCCCGGGAATACGCAGTATTTT
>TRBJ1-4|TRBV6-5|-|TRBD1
CASSYDGTGGEKLFF
TGTGCCAGCAGTTACGACGGGACAGGGGGAGAAAAACTGTTTTTT
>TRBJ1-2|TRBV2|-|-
CASSPDRMNYGYTF
TGTGCCAGCAGTCCGGACAGAATGAACTATGGCTACACCTTC